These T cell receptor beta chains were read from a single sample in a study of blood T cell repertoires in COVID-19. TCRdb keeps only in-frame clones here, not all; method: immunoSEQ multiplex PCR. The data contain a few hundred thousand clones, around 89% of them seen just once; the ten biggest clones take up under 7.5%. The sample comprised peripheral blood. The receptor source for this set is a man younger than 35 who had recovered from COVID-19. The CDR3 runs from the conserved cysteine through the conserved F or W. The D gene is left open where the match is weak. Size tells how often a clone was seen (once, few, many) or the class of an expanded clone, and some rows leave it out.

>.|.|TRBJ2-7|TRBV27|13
TGTGCCAGCAGTCCAGGATCCTCCTACGAGCAGTACTTC
CASSPGSSYEQYF
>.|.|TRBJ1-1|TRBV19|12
TGTGCCAGTAAAGAGGGCGACACTGAAGCTTTCTTT
CASKEGDTEAFF
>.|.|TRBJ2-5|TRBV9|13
TGTGCCAGCAGCGTAGACAGCCAAGAGACCCAGTACTTC
CASSVDSQETQYF
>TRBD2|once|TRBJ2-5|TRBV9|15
TGTGCCAGCAACCCCCGGGGGGGGGTGGGAGAGACCCAGTACTTC
CASNPRGGVGETQYF
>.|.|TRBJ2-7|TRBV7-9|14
TGTGCCAGCAGCTTAGCCCAGGGTAGCGGCGAGCAGTACTTC
CASSLAQGSGEQYF
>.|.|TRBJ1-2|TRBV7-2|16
TGTGCCAGCAGCTTAGGAATGGATCCTCCGGGGGGTGGCTACACCTTC
CASSLGMDPPGGGYTF
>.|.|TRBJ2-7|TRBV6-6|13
TGTGCCAGCAGTTACTCCCACTCCTACGAGCAGTACTTC
CASSYSHSYEQYF
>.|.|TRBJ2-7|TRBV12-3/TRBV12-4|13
TGTGCCAGCAGTTTAGGTCCCGCGGACGAGCAGTACTTC
CASSLGPADEQYF
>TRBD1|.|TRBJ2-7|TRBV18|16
TGTGCCAGCTCCCAAAGCAGGGACAGGGCTACGTACGAGCAGTACTTC
CASSQSRDRATYEQYF
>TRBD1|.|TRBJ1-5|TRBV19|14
TGTGCCAGCAGGGGGGACAGAGAGAATCAGCCCCAGCATTTT
CASRGDRENQPQHF
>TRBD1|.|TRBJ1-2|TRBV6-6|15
TGTGCCAGCAGTTACTTGGGACAGGAGCGTTATGGCTACACCTTC
CASSYLGQERYGYTF
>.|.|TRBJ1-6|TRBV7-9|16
TGTGCCAGCAGCCCAACGCTAGCGACAGATCGGCGGCCCCTCCACTTT
CASSPTLATDRRPLHF
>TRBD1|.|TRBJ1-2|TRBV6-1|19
TGTGCCAGTAGTGAATACTTACCGGGACAGGGAGATTCTGGGTATGGCTACACCTTC
CASSEYLPGQGDSGYGYTF
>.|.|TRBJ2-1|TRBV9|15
TGTGCCAGCAGCCTCCAAATGAGCTCCTACAATGAGCAGTTCTTC
CASSLQMSSYNEQFF
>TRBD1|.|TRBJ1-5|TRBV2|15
TGTGCCAGCAGTCAGGGACAGGGTGCTTATCAGCCCCAGCATTTT
CASSQGQGAYQPQHF
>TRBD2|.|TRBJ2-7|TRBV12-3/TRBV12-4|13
TGTGCCAGCAGACGACTAGCGGGCTACGAGCAGTACTTC
CASRRLAGYEQYF
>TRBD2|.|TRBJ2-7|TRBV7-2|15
TGTGCCAGCAGCTTTGGGCCTAGCGGGAGCTACGAGCAGTACTTC
CASSFGPSGSYEQYF
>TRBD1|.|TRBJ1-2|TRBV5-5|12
TGTGCCAGCGACGAGGGGGCTTTGCGCTACACCTTC
CASDEGALRYTF
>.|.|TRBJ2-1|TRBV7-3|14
TGTGCCAGCAGCCCTGGAAGGGGGGGCTATGAGCAGTTCTTC
CASSPGRGGYEQFF
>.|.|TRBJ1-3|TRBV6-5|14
TGTGCCAGCAGTAGAACAGAGACTAGAAACACCATATATTTT
CASSRTETRNTIYF
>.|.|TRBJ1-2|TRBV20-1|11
TGCAGTGCCCTATACCCCTATGGCTACACCTTC
CSALYPYGYTF
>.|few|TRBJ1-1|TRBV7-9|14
TGTGCCAGCAGCTTGAGCAGGGTTTTCACTGAAGCTTTCTTT
CASSLSRVFTEAFF
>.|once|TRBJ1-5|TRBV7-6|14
TGTGCCAGCAGCTTAGAGGGGGGGCGGCAGCCCCAGCATTTT
CASSLEGGRQPQHF
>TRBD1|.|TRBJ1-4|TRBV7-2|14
TGTGCCAGCAGTCCCGGGACAGGGAATGAAAAACTGTTTTTT
CASSPGTGNEKLFF
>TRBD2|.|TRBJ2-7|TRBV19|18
TGTGCCAGTAGTACCGGTGGTGGTAGCGGGAGGGACGCCTACGAGCAGTACTTC
CASSTGGGSGRDAYEQYF
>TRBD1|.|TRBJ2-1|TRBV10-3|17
TGTGCCATCAGAGGGACAGGGGCCGGCGTCTCCTACAATGAGCAGTTCTTC
CAIRGTGAGVSYNEQFF
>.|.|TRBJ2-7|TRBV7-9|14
TGTGCCAGCAGCTTAGACAGACTAAACTACGAGCAGTACTTC
CASSLDRLNYEQYF
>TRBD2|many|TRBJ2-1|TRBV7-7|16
TGTGCTAGCAGCCTCTCTAGCGGGGGGGCCTACAATGAGCAGTTCTTC
CASSLSSGGAYNEQFF
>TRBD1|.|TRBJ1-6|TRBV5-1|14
TGCGCCAGCTCTCTTCAGGGGGAATATTCACCCCTCCACTTT
CASSLQGEYSPLHF
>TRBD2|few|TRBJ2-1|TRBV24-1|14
TGTGCCACCGGGACTAGCGGCCCGAGGTATGAGCAGTTCTTC
CATGTSGPRYEQFF
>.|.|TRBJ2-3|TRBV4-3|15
TGCGCCAGCAGCCAAGGGTTAGCTCGGGCAGATACGCAGTATTTT
CASSQGLARADTQYF
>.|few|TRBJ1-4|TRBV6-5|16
TGTGCCAGCAGTTACTCGAAACAGGGCCGGAATGAAAAACTGTTTTTT
CASSYSKQGRNEKLFF
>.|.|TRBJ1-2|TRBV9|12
TGTGCCAGCAGCGTAGCCGGCTATGGCTACACCTTC
CASSVAGYGYTF
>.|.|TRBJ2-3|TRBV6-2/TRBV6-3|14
TGTGCCAGCAGTGGGGACTGGGACACAGATACGCAGTATTTT
CASSGDWDTDTQYF
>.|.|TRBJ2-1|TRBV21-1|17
TGTGCCAGCAGCCCCTATCCGCCCGGGACTACATACAATGAGCAGTTCTTC
CASSPYPPGTTYNEQFF
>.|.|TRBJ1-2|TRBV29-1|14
TGCAGCGTACGCGGGGCAGGATCTCCCTATGGCTACACCTTC
CSVRGAGSPYGYTF
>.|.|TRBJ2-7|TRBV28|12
TGTGCCAGCAGGTCCGGGGGCTACGAGCAGTACTTC
CASRSGGYEQYF
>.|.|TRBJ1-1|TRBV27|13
TGTGCCAGCAGCCTACAACGGGACACTGAAGCTTTCTTT
CASSLQRDTEAFF
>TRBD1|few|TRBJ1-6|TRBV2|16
TGTGCCAGCAGTATAGTCTCAGGGGGCTACGGTTCACCCCTCCACTTT
CASSIVSGGYGSPLHF
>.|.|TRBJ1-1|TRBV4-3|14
TGCGCCAGCAGCCAAGATTTGTCTGACACTGAAGCTTTCTTT
CASSQDLSDTEAFF
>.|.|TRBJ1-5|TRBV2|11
TGTGCCAGCAGCAACAGGGAGCCCCAGCATTTT
CASSNREPQHF
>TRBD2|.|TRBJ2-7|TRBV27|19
TGTGCCAGCAGTACTCCCCAAAAACTAGCGGGGCCGCCCCTGCACGAGCAGTACTTC
CASSTPQKLAGPPLHEQYF
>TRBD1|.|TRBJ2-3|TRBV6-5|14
TGTGCCAGCAGAAGGACAGGGGGCGAGGATACGCAGTATTTT
CASRRTGGEDTQYF
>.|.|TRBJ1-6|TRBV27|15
TGTGCCAGCAGTTTAGGGCAGGGGACGAATTCACCCCTCCACTTT
CASSLGQGTNSPLHF
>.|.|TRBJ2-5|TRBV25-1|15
TGTGCCAGCAGTGAAAGCCTAGCGAACGAAGAGACCCAGTACTTC
CASSESLANEETQYF
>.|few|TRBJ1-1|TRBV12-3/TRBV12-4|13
TGTGCCAGCAGCCCAGGGTGGAGCACTGAAGCTTTCTTT
CASSPGWSTEAFF
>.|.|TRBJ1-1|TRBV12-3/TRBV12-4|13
TGTGCCAGCAGTGCGAGGGAGAACACTGAAGCTTTCTTT
CASSARENTEAFF
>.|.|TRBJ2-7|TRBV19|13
TGTGCCAGTATGCGGCAGGGTGGTGGCGAGCAGTACTTC
CASMRQGGGEQYF
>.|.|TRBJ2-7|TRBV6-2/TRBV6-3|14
TGTGCCAGCAGTTACTCGTCCCAGATCTACGAGCAGTACTTC
CASSYSSQIYEQYF
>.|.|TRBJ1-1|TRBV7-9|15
TGTGCCAGCAGCCCCACAGGGTCCATGAACACTGAAGCTTTCTTT
CASSPTGSMNTEAFF
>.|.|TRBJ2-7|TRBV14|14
TGTGCCAGCAGCCAAGATCCCTATGATTACGAGCAGTACTTC
CASSQDPYDYEQYF
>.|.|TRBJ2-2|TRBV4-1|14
TGCGCCAGCAGCCGGCTACAGGGACCCGGGGAGCTGTTTTTT
CASSRLQGPGELFF
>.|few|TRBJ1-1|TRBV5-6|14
TGTGCCACGACAAGGCGGGGTGGCAACACTGAAGCTTTCTTT
CATTRRGGNTEAFF